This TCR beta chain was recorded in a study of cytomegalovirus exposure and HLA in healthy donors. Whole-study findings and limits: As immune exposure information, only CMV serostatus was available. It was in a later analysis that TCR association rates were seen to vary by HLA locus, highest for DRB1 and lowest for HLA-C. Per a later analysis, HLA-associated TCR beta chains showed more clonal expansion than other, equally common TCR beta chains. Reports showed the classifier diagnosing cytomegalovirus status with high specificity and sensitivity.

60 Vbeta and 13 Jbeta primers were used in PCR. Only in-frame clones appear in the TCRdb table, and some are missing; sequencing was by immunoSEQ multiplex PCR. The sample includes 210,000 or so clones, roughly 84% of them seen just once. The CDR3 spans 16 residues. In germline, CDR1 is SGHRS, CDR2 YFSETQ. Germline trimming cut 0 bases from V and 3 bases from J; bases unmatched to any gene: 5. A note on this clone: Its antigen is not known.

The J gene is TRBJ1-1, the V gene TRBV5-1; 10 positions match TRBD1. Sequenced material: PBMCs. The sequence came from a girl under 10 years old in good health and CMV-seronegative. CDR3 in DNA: TGCGCCAGCAGCTTGGGACAGGGGGCCTCAGACACTGAAGCTTTCTTT. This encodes CASSLGQGASDTEAFF.